The rows below give T cell receptor beta chains drawn from one sample of a study of blood T cell repertoires in COVID-19. The data were produced by immunoSEQ multiplex PCR, yet TCRdb's version contains in-frame clones alone and is incomplete. The sample has some 240,000 clones, approximately 86% seen once. Sequencing was done on a sample of PBMCs or T cells enriched from blood (not recorded which). The source is a woman in her forties with acute COVID-19. The CDR3 runs from the conserved cysteine through the conserved F or W. The D gene is left open where the match is weak.

>TRBJ2-1|TRBV10-2|TRBD2
CASMEGLAAYNEQFF
>TRBJ2-7|TRBV25-1|TRBD2
CASSDPGTSGRVEQYF
>TRBJ2-7|TRBV5-4|-
CASSLRADGGRLYEQYF
>TRBJ2-7|TRBV6-5|TRBD2
CASSRGLAGAYEQYF
>TRBJ2-4|TRBV7-2|TRBD2
CASALAGVGGNIQYF
>TRBJ1-2|TRBV12-3/TRBV12-4|-
CASSLERLRGTF
>TRBJ2-3|TRBV10-3|TRBD1
CAISDRDRATDTQYF
>TRBJ2-4|TRBV5-5|-
CASSATGAKNIQYF
>TRBJ2-7|TRBV10-2|TRBD2
CASSESTSGRREQYF
>TRBJ2-7|TRBV7-9|-
CASSLPGQVHEQYF
>TRBJ2-1|TRBV11-3|TRBD2
CASSLDLAGVDEQFF
>TRBJ1-2|TRBV2|TRBD1
CASRGTGRIDTF
>TRBJ2-1|TRBV27|TRBD2
CASSLLREATNEQFF
>TRBJ2-1|TRBV12-3/TRBV12-4|-
CASSLGTYNEQFF
>TRBJ2-1|TRBV3-1/TRBV3-2|TRBD2
CASSQGGGVDEQFF
>TRBJ1-1|TRBV6-5|-
CASSYSTGLEAFF
>TRBJ1-2|TRBV11-3|TRBD1
CASSPTGQGGYTF
>TRBJ2-7|TRBV4-1|-
CASSQGATDSYEQYF
>TRBJ2-3|TRBV10-1|TRBD2
CASSDRTRGNTDTQYF
>TRBJ2-7|TRBV5-4|TRBD1
CASSYPGQGFYEQYF
>TRBJ2-7|TRBV3-1/TRBV3-2|TRBD2
CASSQGTSGYEQYF
>TRBJ2-1|TRBV19|-
CASSISGSSHNEQFF
>TRBJ2-7|TRBV7-9|-
CASSLALGDEQYF
>TRBJ1-6|TRBV19|-
CASSRGTDNSPLHF
>TRBJ2-5|TRBV30|TRBD2
CAWRPSGSQEAQYF
>TRBJ2-3|TRBV7-8|-
CASSPPSDLDTQYF
>TRBJ2-2|TRBV19|-
CASRPQNTGELFF
>TRBJ2-7|TRBV3-1/TRBV3-2|-
CASSQDVDSYEQYF